A single sample is the source of the 28 T cell receptor beta chains below, sequenced in a study of T cells after posttransplantation cyclophosphamide. Busulfan-fludarabine conditioning, marrow transplant, and cyclophosphamide on days +3 and +4 were administered. Clones were read by immunoSEQ multiplex PCR, and TCRdb kept only the in-frame ones, dropping some. The sample holds several thousand clones, about four fifths seen once. The sample consisted of PBMCs, taken after allogeneic stem cell transplant with posttransplant cyclophosphamide. Receptors originate from a male patient in his forties or fifties who received an allogeneic stem cell transplant from a related donor and was CMV-positive. The T cells may come from the graft donor.

The chain combines TRBV5-6 with TRBJ2-3, with a tentative D call TRBD1 (6 bases). Looked up from germline, CDR1 is SGHDT and CDR2 is YYEEEE. This CDR3 is built from 13 residues. V shed 6 bases and J shed 5 bases, with 13 bases lying between them. CDR3 sequence reads: CASTSRGGDTQYF. The CDR3 DNA sequence: TGTGCCAGCACATCTAGAGGGGGAGATACGCAGTATTTT.

The chain carries TRBV6-6 and TRBJ1-2; D may be TRBD1 (5 bases). Trimming left V 6 bases short and J 7 bases short, with 18 bases between. Germline CDR1 MNHNY, CDR2 SVGAGI (reference sequence). The CDR3 runs to 14 residues. As DNA, the CDR3 is TGTGCCAGCAGCCCGGGGGGGATAAGTAGTGGCTACACCTTC. Translation: CASSPGGISSGYTF.

V is TRBV14 and J is TRBJ2-7; D is ambiguous. The germline gives CDR1 SGHDN, CDR2 FVKESK. The CDR3 is made up of 14 amino acids. The V end lost 0 bases, the J end lost 4 bases, and 10 bases lay between the germline ends. The CDR3 DNA sequence: TGTGCCAGCAGCCAAGATCTACTTCTTTACGAGCAGTACTTC. This encodes CASSQDLLLYEQYF. Filled out from reference TRBV14 and TRBJ2-7, the complete variable domain reads EAGVTQFPSHSVIEKGQTVTLRCDPISGHDNLYWYRRVMGKEIKFLLHFVKESKQDESGMPNNRFLAERTGGTYSTLKVQPAELEDSGVYFCASSQDLLLYEQYFGPGTRLTVT.

The chain has TRBV9 and TRBJ2-1, with 12 bases that match TRBD2. V lost 4 bases, J lost 2 bases, and 7 bases stayed unmatched. This CDR3 has 17 amino acids. Per germline, CDR1 SGDLS and CDR2 YYNGEE. Here the CDR3 reads CASSSPGLAGTYNEQFF. DNA for the CDR3: TGTGCCAGCAGCTCGCCTGGACTAGCGGGAACCTACAATGAGCAGTTCTTC.

V is TRBV18 and J is TRBJ2-2, with TRBD1 as a possible D gene (5 bases). V was clipped by 3 bases and J by 6 bases, with 20 bases between them. CDR3 length: 17 residues. CDR1 and CDR2 from the germline V gene are KGHSH and LQKENI. The CDR3 DNA follows: TGTGCCAGCTCACCTTCGACAGCCAGAAGTCGGGCCGGGGAGCTGTTTTTT. Its protein is CASSPSTARSRAGELFF.

The V and J genes are TRBV7-2 and TRBJ1-3; D is unclear. V was trimmed by 3 bases and J by 0 bases, leaving 9 bases between them. The germline gives CDR1 SGHTA, CDR2 FQGNSA. The CDR3 totals 15 residues. CDR3 bases: TGTGCCAGCAGCTTCGGAGTCGGCTCTGGAAACACCATATATTTT. Protein sequence: CASSFGVGSGNTIYF.

The V and J genes are TRBV2 and TRBJ1-5; D possibly corresponds to TRBD1 (5 bases). Trimming pared 6 bases from V and 0 bases from J, leaving 9 bases between. CDR3 length: 14 amino acids. Looked up from germline, CDR1 is SNHLY and CDR2 is FYNNEI. CDR3 in amino acids: CASRAGLSNQPQHF. In DNA form, the CDR3 reads TGTGCCAGCAGGGCAGGGCTTAGCAATCAGCCCCAGCATTTT.

The V and J genes are TRBV9 and TRBJ1-6, with 10 positions matching TRBD1. This CDR3 contains 17 residues. The germline gives CDR1 SGDLS, CDR2 YYNGEE. The junction had 6 bases not matched to a gene; V was cut back by 0 bases and J by 6 bases. DNA for the CDR3: TGTGCCAGCAGCGTAGCCCCGGGACAGGGGTTTAATTCACCCCTCCACTTT. This codes for CASSVAPGQGFNSPLHF. Filled out from reference TRBV9 and TRBJ1-6, the complete variable domain reads DSGVTQTPKHLITATGQRVTLRCSPRSGDLSVYWYQQSLDQGLQFLIQYYNGEERAKGNILERFSAQQFPDLHSELNLSSLELGDSALYFCASSVAPGQGFNSPLHFGNGTRLTVT.

This chain uses TRBV6-8 with TRBJ2-1; 12 bases align to TRBD1. The CDR3 is 17 residues long. The trim removed 1 base at V and 6 bases at J, leaving 7 bases unmatched. Germline V gene sequence: CDR1 MNHGY, CDR2 SAAAGT. CDR3 DNA: TGTGCCAGCAGTTACTTCCTCGGGACAGGGGGCCCCAATGAGCAGTTCTTC. Encoded protein: CASSYFLGTGGPNEQFF.

This sequence joins TRBV16 and TRBJ2-1; D not resolved. V was shortened by 3 bases and J by 6 bases, with 6 bases between the two germline ends. CDR3 size: 12 residues. Per the germline V gene, CDR1 is KGHSY and CDR2 is FQNENV. The CDR3 DNA sequence: TGTGCCAGCAGCCAGAGAGGCAATGAGCAGTTCTTC. Protein: CASSQRGNEQFF.

This chain connects TRBV5-1 to TRBJ2-7; 7 bases line up with TRBD1. CDR3 length: 15 residues. Germline CDR1 reads SGHRS; CDR2 reads YFSETQ. The V gene end was trimmed by 4 bases and the J gene end by 2 bases; junction bases not matched to a gene: 9. The CDR3 DNA reads TGCGCCAGCAGCCTCTACTGGGACAGTCCCTACGAGCAGTACTTC. This encodes CASSLYWDSPYEQYF.

The chain carries TRBV5-1 and TRBJ2-2; D might be TRBD1 (6 bases). V was trimmed by 1 base and J by 5 bases, leaving 9 bases between them. The CDR3 extends over 14 amino acids. Per germline, CDR1 SGHRS and CDR2 YFSETQ. CDR3 amino acids: CASSLTGLTGELFF. CDR3 bases: TGCGCCAGCAGCTTGACAGGGTTGACCGGGGAGCTGTTTTTT.

The chain combines TRBV29-1 with TRBJ1-2; 8 nucleotides line up with TRBD1. The CDR3 has 14 residues. With V trimmed by 4 bases and J by 2 bases, 6 bases remained unmatched. Germline values: CDR1 SQVTM, CDR2 ANQGSEA. DNA of the CDR3: TGCAGCGTTGCTGTGACAGGGGCGAACTATGGCTACACCTTC. Its translation is CSVAVTGANYGYTF.

This clone was counted a single time. V and J are TRBV5-1 and TRBJ2-7, with 9 bases fitting TRBD2. J was trimmed by 2 bases and V by 6 bases; bases with no gene match: 9. Germline CDR1 reads SGHRS; CDR2 reads YFSETQ. The CDR3 runs to 15 residues. The CDR3 region is CASNPHSGRTYEQYF. The CDR3 region has the DNA TGCGCCAGCAATCCTCATAGCGGGAGAACCTACGAGCAGTACTTC. The whole variable domain, remainder taken from reference TRBV5-1 and TRBJ2-7, is KAGVTQTPRYLIKTRGQQVTLSCSPISGHRSVSWYQQTPGQGLQFLFEYFSETQRNKGNFPGRFSGRQFSNSRSEMNVSTLELGDSALYLCASNPHSGRTYEQYFGPGTRLTVT.

This clone was observed a handful of times. The V call is TRBV25-1, the J call TRBJ2-7, with TRBD1 as a possible D gene (5 bases). Germline V lookup: CDR1 MGHDK, CDR2 SYGVNS. The length of the CDR3 is 12 residues. V shed 6 bases and J shed 3 bases, with 9 bases lying between them. DNA for the CDR3: TGTGCCAGCAGGAGACAGTTCTACGAGCAGTACTTC. Its translation: CASRRQFYEQYF.

This chain joins TRBV7-2 and TRBJ1-2; D unclear. The CDR3 loop spans 13 amino acids. Between the trimmed V and J ends, which lost 5 bases and 1 base, there was a span of 8 bases. In germline, CDR1 is SGHTA, CDR2 FQGNSA. The CDR3 nucleotides read TGTGCCAGCAGCCCTGACAATAACTATGGCTACACCTTC. This translates into CASSPDNNYGYTF.

The chain carries TRBV11-3 and TRBJ1-1, with 7 bases that match TRBD1. The CDR3 runs 13 residues. Germline V lookup: CDR1 SGHNT, CDR2 YENEEA. J gave up 5 bases and V 5 bases, and 5 bases lay outside the gene matches. The CDR3 loop reads CASSRGLGTEAFF. As DNA, the CDR3 is TGTGCCAGCAGCAGGGGGCTCGGGACTGAAGCTTTCTTT.

The chain combines TRBV9 with TRBJ2-1; 7 positions match TRBD1. The CDR3 runs to 12 residues. Germline assignment: CDR1 SGDLS and CDR2 YYNGEE. V shed 4 bases, J shed 12 bases, and the junction held 7 bases outside the gene matches. The CDR3 DNA follows: TGTGCCAGCAGCCTCGATTGGACAGGGCAGTTCTTC. It specifies CASSLDWTGQFF.

This clone was observed a few times. CDR3 sequence (DNA): TGTGCCAGCAGCCCTCCCGGACAGGCATCTAACTATGGCTACACCTTC. It is translated as CASSPPGQASNYGYTF. The rearrangement joins TRBV7-9 to TRBJ1-2, with 7 bases that match TRBD1. Germline assignment: CDR1 SEHNR and CDR2 FQNEAQ (reference sequence). The CDR3 spans 16 residues. The J segment lost 0 bases and the V segment lost 5 bases, leaving 9 bases of the junction unmatched.

The chain joins TRBV27 to TRBJ2-1; maybe TRBD1 (5 bases). Trimming stripped 7 bases from V and 7 bases from J, with 14 bases between. CDR3 length: 13 residues. Looked up from germline, CDR1 is MNHEY and CDR2 is SMNVEV (reference sequence). CDR3 nucleotide sequence: TGTGCCAGCACACAGGCCAGTCGGAATGAGCAGTTCTTC. Protein: CASTQASRNEQFF.

The V gene is TRBV19, the J gene TRBJ2-5; 8 nucleotides align to TRBD2. The germline V gene has CDR1 LNHDA and CDR2 SQIVND (reference sequence). The V gene end was trimmed by 6 bases and the J gene end by 4 bases; junction bases not matched to a gene: 10. The CDR3 extends over 15 amino acids. In DNA, the CDR3 is TGTGCCAGTAGGGACGGGGGGGTTTCGGTAGAGACCCAGTACTTC. The encoded protein is CASRDGGVSVETQYF.

This chain uses TRBV12-5 with TRBJ2-1; D is perhaps TRBD2 (7 bases). Germline V gene data show CDR1 as LGHNT and CDR2 as FRNRAP. CDR3 size: 17 residues. The V gene lost 1 base and the J gene lost 0 bases, with 13 bases spanning the gap. Here the CDR3 DNA reads TGTGCTAGTGGTTTGGATCGGGGGGCGTTCTCCTACAATGAGCAGTTCTTC. It codes for CASGLDRGAFSYNEQFF.

The rearrangement uses TRBV6-5 and TRBJ2-5; possible D gene TRBD2, 5 bases. V gave up 0 bases and J gave up 1 base, with 9 bases separating them. CDR1 MNHEY and CDR2 SVGAGI come from the germline V gene. The CDR3 covers 15 residues. This CDR3 reads CASSYSIGIQETQYF. In DNA, the CDR3 is TGTGCCAGCAGTTACTCGATCGGGATCCAAGAGACCCAGTACTTC.

The chain uses TRBV5-5 and TRBJ1-3, with D possibly being TRBD1 (6 bases). Germline V lookup: CDR1 SGHKS, CDR2 YYEKEE (reference sequence). V was clipped by 4 bases and J by 0 bases, with 11 bases between them. The CDR3 runs 15 residues. The CDR3 bases are TGTGCCAGCAGCAAAACAGGGAACTCTGGAAACACCATATATTTT. It codes for CASSKTGNSGNTIYF.

This clone was observed a few times. The CDR3 is CASSLGDRENNQPQHF. The CDR3 DNA sequence: TGCGCCAGCAGCTTGGGAGACAGGGAGAACAATCAGCCCCAGCATTTT. The chain has TRBV5-1 and TRBJ1-5, with 7 positions matching TRBD1. Trimming removed 0 bases from V and 3 bases from J; junction bases left unmatched: 6. Germline V gene data show CDR1 as SGHRS and CDR2 as YFSETQ. The CDR3 covers 16 residues. The whole variable domain, remainder taken from reference TRBV5-1 and TRBJ1-5, is KAGVTQTPRYLIKTRGQQVTLSCSPISGHRSVSWYQQTPGQGLQFLFEYFSETQRNKGNFPGRFSGRQFSNSRSEMNVSTLELGDSALYLCASSLGDRENNQPQHFGDGTRLSIL.

This chain joins TRBV30 and TRBJ1-2; D may be TRBD1 (5 bases). The CDR3 covers 12 residues. Trimming took 3 bases from V and 4 from J, leaving 9 bases between them. The germline V gene encodes CDR1 GTSNPN and CDR2 SVGIG (reference sequence). This CDR3 is CAWSRQSYGYTF. In DNA form, the CDR3 reads TGTGCCTGGAGCCGACAGAGCTATGGCTACACCTTC.

The chain combines TRBV12-5 with TRBJ2-3; TRBD2 matches at 7 bases. This CDR3 spans 14 amino acids. The junction had 11 bases not matched to a gene; V was cut back by 11 bases and J by 3 bases. CDR1 LGHNT and CDR2 FRNRAP come from the germline V gene. The CDR3 DNA is TGTGCTGGATGGGGACTACCGAAAACAGATACGCAGTATTTT. This encodes CAGWGLPKTDTQYF.

The genes are TRBV9 and TRBJ1-1; D unclear. Germline lookup yields CDR1 SGDLS and CDR2 YYNGEE. CDR3 size: 13 residues. The V and J ends lost 2 bases and 1 base respectively, with 6 bases between them. CDR3 region: CASSVTGNTEAFF. The CDR3 DNA reads TGTGCCAGCAGCGTGACGGGGAACACTGAAGCTTTCTTT.